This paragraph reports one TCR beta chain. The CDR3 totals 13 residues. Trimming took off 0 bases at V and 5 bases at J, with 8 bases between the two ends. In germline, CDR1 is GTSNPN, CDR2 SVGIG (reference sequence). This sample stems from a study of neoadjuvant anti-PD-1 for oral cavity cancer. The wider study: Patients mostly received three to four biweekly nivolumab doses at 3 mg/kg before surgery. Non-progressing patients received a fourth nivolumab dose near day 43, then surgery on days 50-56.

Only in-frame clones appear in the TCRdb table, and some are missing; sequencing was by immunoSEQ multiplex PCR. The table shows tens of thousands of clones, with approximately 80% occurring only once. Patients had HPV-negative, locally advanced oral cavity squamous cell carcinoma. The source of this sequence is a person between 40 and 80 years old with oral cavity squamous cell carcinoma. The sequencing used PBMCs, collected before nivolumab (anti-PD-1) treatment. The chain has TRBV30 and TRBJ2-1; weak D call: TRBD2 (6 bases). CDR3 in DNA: TGTGCCTGGAGTGTGGGACTTAACAATGAGCAGTTCTTC. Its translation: CAWSVGLNNEQFF.